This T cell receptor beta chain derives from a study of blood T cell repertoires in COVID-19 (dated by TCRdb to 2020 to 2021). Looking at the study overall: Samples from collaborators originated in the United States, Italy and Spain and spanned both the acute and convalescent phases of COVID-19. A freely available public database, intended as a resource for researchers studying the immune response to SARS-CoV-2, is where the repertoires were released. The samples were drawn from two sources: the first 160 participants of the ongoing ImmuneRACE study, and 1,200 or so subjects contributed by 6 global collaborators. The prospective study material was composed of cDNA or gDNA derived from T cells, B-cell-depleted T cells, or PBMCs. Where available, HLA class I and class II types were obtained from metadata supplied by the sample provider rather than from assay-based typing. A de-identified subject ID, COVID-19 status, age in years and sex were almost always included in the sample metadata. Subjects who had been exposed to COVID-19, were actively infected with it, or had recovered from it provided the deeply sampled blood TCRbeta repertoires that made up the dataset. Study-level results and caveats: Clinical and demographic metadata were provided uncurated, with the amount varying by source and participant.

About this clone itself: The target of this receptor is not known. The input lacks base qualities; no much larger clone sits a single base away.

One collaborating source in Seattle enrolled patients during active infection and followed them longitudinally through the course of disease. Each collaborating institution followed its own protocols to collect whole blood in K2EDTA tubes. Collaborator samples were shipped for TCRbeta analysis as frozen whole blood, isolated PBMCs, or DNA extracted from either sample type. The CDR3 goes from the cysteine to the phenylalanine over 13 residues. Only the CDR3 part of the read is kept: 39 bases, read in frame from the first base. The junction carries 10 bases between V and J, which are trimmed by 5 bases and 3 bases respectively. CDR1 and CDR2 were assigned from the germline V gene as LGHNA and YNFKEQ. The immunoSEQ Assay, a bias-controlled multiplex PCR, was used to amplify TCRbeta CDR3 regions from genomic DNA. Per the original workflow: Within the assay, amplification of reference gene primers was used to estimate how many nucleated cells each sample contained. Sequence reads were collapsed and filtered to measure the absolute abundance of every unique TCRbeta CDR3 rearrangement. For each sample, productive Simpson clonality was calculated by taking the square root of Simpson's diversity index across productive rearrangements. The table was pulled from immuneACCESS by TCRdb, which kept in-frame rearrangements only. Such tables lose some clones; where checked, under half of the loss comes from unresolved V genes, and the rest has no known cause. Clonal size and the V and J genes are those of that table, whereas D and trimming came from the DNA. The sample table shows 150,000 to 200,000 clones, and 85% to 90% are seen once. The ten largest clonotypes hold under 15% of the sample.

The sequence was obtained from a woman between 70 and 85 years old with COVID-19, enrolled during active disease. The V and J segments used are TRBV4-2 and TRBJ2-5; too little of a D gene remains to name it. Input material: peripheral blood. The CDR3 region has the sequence CASSLTREETQYF. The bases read TGTGCCAGCAGCTTGACAAGAGAAGAGACCCAGTACTTC.